This T cell receptor (beta chain) was identified in a study of cytomegalovirus exposure and HLA in healthy donors (TCRdb year 2017). Broadly, across the study: An earlier analysis of approximately 550 of the donors reported 250 to 350 Gb of sequence data and some 120 million unique TCR beta sequences from 150 million to 200 million T cells. Among roughly 400 genotyped donors of the cohort, an average of around 250,000 unique TCR beta nucleotide sequences was sequenced per donor, of which about 19% were non-productive. To study patterns of TCR occurrence, a later analysis re-analyzed previously published TCR beta repertoires from 700 or so donors and added high-resolution HLA genotyping. Of the approximately 400 genotyped donors, roughly 80% were placed in the genetic ancestry cluster associated with self-reported Caucasian donors. Class I and class II HLA loci were covered by the typing at four-digit resolution. Donor age, sex, ethnicity and CMV serostatus were compiled together with the repertoire data. The study was designed to test whether signatures of past pathogen exposure could be identified by cataloging public T cell receptors. Genome-wide SNP genotypes for about three fifths of the roughly 700 donors were used in a later genetic analysis, which treated that subset as a discovery cohort. Every repertoire in the discovery cohort had been generated on one and the same sequencing platform. An earlier analysis of 500 to 750 of the donors applied high-throughput TCR beta sequencing to assess whether each TCR beta V gene segment acted as functional or pseudogenic. Typing coverage differed by locus: A, B, C, DRB1 and DQB1 were typed in about 629-640 donors, DQA1 in roughly 500, DPA1 in 600 to 610, and DPB1 in 450 to 480. To predict cytomegalovirus infection status, the study brought together high-throughput TCR immunosequencing, statistical association of individual TCRs with disease status, and machine learning. An early release that covered around 590 HLA-typed donors contained about 300 gigabases of sequencing data and some 87 million unique TCR sequences. Roughly five DR-DQ haplotypes were handled as single units for association and clustering, since linkage in the cohort was strong. Besides the first cohort of 666 subjects, a separate validation cohort made up of over a hundred different subjects was used. The study used immunosequencing to profile the T cell repertoires of approximately 690 subjects and linked those repertoires to cytomegalovirus serostatus. The later analysis used no new phenotypic data to find candidate immune exposures, relying instead on TCR beta sequences and their occurrence across donors. Overall results and qualifications from the work: The authors suggested that the approach could potentially be generalized to other disease states and immunological phenotypes. In a later analysis, the rate of TCR association differed among HLA loci, with DRB1 alleles having the most associated TCRs and HLA-C alleles having the fewest. This cohort had only TCR beta chains sequenced, and the lack of alpha or paired-chain data limited which features could be detected. Strong co-occurrence of HLA alleles, especially DR and DQ, made assigning TCR associations to individual alleles difficult. In an earlier analysis of approximately 600 of the donors, most TCR beta V segments were observed in productive rearrangements about 90% or about 30% of the time, broadly matching IMGT annotations. Some IMGT-functional V segments, including TRBV6-2 and TRBV6-3, could not be told apart with the 87-base-pair reads, so those segments were excluded. In both the original and validation cohorts, the classifier was reported to diagnose cytomegalovirus status with high specificity and sensitivity. The only immune exposure information available for the cohort was CMV serostatus. According to a later genetic analysis, donors in an Asian-associated ancestry cluster had fewer N-insertions in productive TCRs than the roughly 670-donor mean. In a later analysis, HLA-associated TCR beta chains were found to be more clonally expanded and to have lower generation probabilities than equally common non-associated chains. The study gave a list of 150 to 200 TCR beta chains associated with cytomegalovirus. According to a later analysis, most CMV-associated TCR beta chains appeared to be HLA-restricted, and the HLA associations seemed to be driven largely by CMV exposure. A later analysis associated roughly 17,000 TCR beta sequences with specific HLA alleles at a false discovery rate of 0.05. The presence/absence analyses assumed that sequencing depth was roughly uniform across donors, and that assumption may not be true. According to a later analysis, parvovirus B19, influenza, CMV and Epstein-Barr virus appeared linked to several top co-occurrence clusters. Linkage disequilibrium might explain the correlated functional status among segregating V segments, but an unknown experimental factor could not be excluded. An association between a missense DCLRE1C variant and V-gene and J-gene trimming of TCR beta chains was found in a later genetic analysis and replicated in an independent cohort. Most TCR sequences were seen in very few donors, while some public TCRs were found in many individuals. In vitro tests confirmed that a few of the cytomegalovirus-associated TCR beta chains recognize cytomegalovirus antigens. The earlier analysis of some 560 of the donors excluded roughly 17 rarely observed V segments, including chromosome 9 orphons, because counts were too low. A cluster of highly shared sequence variants was judged likely to represent a technical artifact of the sequencing pipeline. A further reported finding was that TCR beta sequences accurately predicted the HLA-A and HLA-B alleles for most subjects in the first cohort. HLA typing was unavailable for some donors at each locus, so association tests used only the typed subset.

The cohort comprised fewer than 700 healthy bone marrow donors. At the time of sampling, every cohort member was nominally healthy, though immune exposures that went unrecorded were likely present. The donor tested CMV seropositive, placing the donor among the 250 to 350 seropositive members of the cohort. Each donor provided a peripheral blood sample, and peripheral blood mononuclear cells were used for TCR beta sequencing. Genomic DNA was extracted from the blood cell samples with the Qiagen DNeasy Blood Extraction Kit. In the case of this clone: Its antigen is still unknown. No base-level quality is on record; no much larger clone is a single base apart.

Receptors were amplified or captured by the immunoSEQ multiplex PCR assay. The multiplex PCR relied on a mix of 60 forward primers for TCR Vbeta segments and 13 reverse primers for TCR Jbeta segments. The CDR3 region of rearranged TCR beta genes was amplified from genomic DNA by a multiplex PCR assay. Amplified TCR beta libraries were sequenced as 87-base-pair reads on the Illumina HiSeq System. The original pipeline was this. A later analysis tallied roughly 76 million unique TCR beta chains across the roughly 610 repertoires, and approximately 12 million of those chains were shared by two or more donors. Raw reads were error-corrected and collapsed into unique sequences by a nearest-neighbor algorithm in which closely related sequences were merged to remove PCR and sequencing errors. To assign V, D and J gene segments, CDR3 sequences were aligned to IMGT reference sequences. For a sequence to be retained, a match of at least six nucleotides to both a V gene segment and a J gene segment was required. A rearrangement counted as productive if the CDR3 had no stop codons and remained in frame with V and J, and every other rearrangement counted as non-productive. CDR3 was defined according to IMGT convention as the region running from the second conserved V-encoded cysteine to the conserved J-encoded phenylalanine. In an earlier analysis of around 570 of the donors, sequences lacking an unambiguous match to a single V gene segment were excluded. In an earlier analysis of 450 to 700 of the donors, V segments were called functional above 56.7% productive rearrangements and were called segregating when the between-donor standard deviation exceeded 5%. A statistical classification framework was built to diagnose cytomegalovirus status from the catalog of TCR beta chain sequences. In a later analysis, V and J genes were assigned by comparing TCR nucleotide sequences against IMGT/GENE-DB human TR gene sequences. The TCRdist pipeline was used in a later analysis to assign CDR3 sequences and most-parsimonious VDJ recombination scenarios. In a later analysis, each TCR beta chain was defined by its CDR3 amino acid sequence together with its V-gene family, and reads without a unique V-gene family were excluded. In a later analysis, 450 to 600 highly shared, low-generation-probability nucleotide sequences were removed to address suspected cross-contamination and a sequencing artifact. For each public chain, a later analysis derived a clonal expansion index from normalized ranks of inferred template counts within each repertoire. Generation probabilities in a later analysis came from a VDJ recombination model fitted to out-of-frame rearrangements, and those results were checked against IGoR. Hypergeometric tests were used in a later analysis to score TCR-TCR, TCR-HLA and TCR-CMV co-occurrence, with a repertoire-size bias correction applied to the TCR pairs. False discovery rates were estimated in a later analysis by permuting HLA or CMV assignments 20 times. In a later analysis, co-occurring TCRs were grouped with DBSCAN, and TCRdist sequence similarity was added when clustering was performed within HLA-allele-positive subsets. Co-occurrence clustering excluded repertoires with fewer than 30,000 or more than 120,000 public chains, plus five with anomalous nucleotide sharing. TCRdb limited this immuneACCESS table to in-frame rearrangements with V and J called. A share of clones is missing; checked studies link under half to unresolved V genes, and the rest is unexplained. The V and J calls and clone size were taken over from that table, and D and trimming were inferred from the DNA. The sample has over 100,000 clones on record, 76% of them singletons. The ten largest clones capture around 7.7% of the sample.

The germline V gene (reference sequence) supplies CDR1 MNHNY and CDR2 SVGAGI. V lost 6 bases and J lost 4 bases; the stretch between them is 16 bases long. The CDR3 goes from the cysteine to the phenylalanine over 15 residues. Of the read, only the CDR3 DNA is kept; its 45 bases are in frame from base 1. This sequence was found in a woman in her forties or fifties in good health and CMV-seropositive. The chain uses TRBV6-6 and TRBJ1-5, with TRBD1 perhaps the D gene, on 6 matching bases. Source material: PBMCs. The CDR3 loop reads CASSHKGGKNQPQHF. The bases are TGTGCCAGCAGCCATAAGGGGGGGAAGAATCAGCCCCAGCATTTT.